The rows below give T cell receptor beta chains drawn from one sample of a study of identical twins. TCRdb processed the 5' RACE reads anew with MiXCR; each CDR3 protein has one entry. This table holds fewer than 350,000 distinct CDR3 sequences, 6.5% to 9.5% found once. These data were also reused for a study on yellow fever vaccine responses in identical twins.

Sequenced sample: memory (CD45RO+) T cells sorted from blood. Source of these receptors: a woman aged 18-30 years in good health. The CDR3 runs from the conserved cysteine through the conserved F or W. Each record gives: CDR3 DNA, CDR3 protein, D gene, clone size, V gene, J gene. A D gene is named only where the DNA matches it firmly. Rows give clone size only sometimes, using once, few, many, or a class for an expanded clone.

CDR3nt: TGCGCCAGCAGCTCACAGGGGGCCAGCTACGAGCAGTACTTC
CDR3aa: CASSSQGASYEQYF
d_gene: TRBD1
abundance: -
v_gene: TRBV5-1
j_gene: TRBJ2-7

CDR3nt: TGTGCCAGCAGCTCAACAGGGGGTATTGGCTACACCTTC
CDR3aa: CASSSTGGIGYTF
d_gene: TRBD1
abundance: few
v_gene: TRBV7-2
j_gene: TRBJ1-2

CDR3nt: TGTGCCAGCAGCTTGACCGGGACATATTACACTGAAGCTTTCTTT
CDR3aa: CASSLTGTYYTEAFF
d_gene: -
abundance: few
v_gene: TRBV5-8
j_gene: TRBJ1-1

CDR3nt: TGTGCCAGCAGCCCTAGAGGGGGGCCGAACTATGGCTACACCTTC
CDR3aa: CASSPRGGPNYGYTF
d_gene: -
abundance: many
v_gene: TRBV12-3/TRBV12-4
j_gene: TRBJ1-2

CDR3nt: TGCGCCGAGCGGGGGGAAGAGACCCAGTACTTC
CDR3aa: CAERGEETQYF
d_gene: TRBD2
abundance: few
v_gene: TRBV10-1
j_gene: TRBJ2-5

CDR3nt: TGTGCCAGCAGCGTTGATTTGACTGAAGCTTTCTTT
CDR3aa: CASSVDLTEAFF
d_gene: -
abundance: many
v_gene: TRBV7-9
j_gene: TRBJ1-1

CDR3nt: TGTGCCAGCAGTCCGTACGGTGCTCGGGAGCAGTACTTC
CDR3aa: CASSPYGAREQYF
d_gene: -
abundance: many
v_gene: TRBV12-3/TRBV12-4
j_gene: TRBJ2-7

CDR3nt: TGTGCCACCCAGGAGGCTAGCGGGGGTAACGAGCAGTTCTTC
CDR3aa: CATQEASGGNEQFF
d_gene: TRBD2
abundance: -
v_gene: TRBV10-3
j_gene: TRBJ2-1

CDR3nt: TGTGCCAGCAGGGCCGGACAGGGGACGTCGGAGCAGCCCCAGCATTTT
CDR3aa: CASRAGQGTSEQPQHF
d_gene: TRBD1
abundance: many
v_gene: TRBV12-3/TRBV12-4
j_gene: TRBJ1-5

CDR3nt: TGTGCCAGCAGCTGGGCAATAGCAGGGTTGTCTTTCTTT
CDR3aa: CASSWAIAGLSFF
d_gene: -
abundance: many
v_gene: TRBV7-2
j_gene: TRBJ1-1

CDR3nt: TGTGCCACCAGTGAAGAAAGCTCCTACAATGAGCAGTTCTTC
CDR3aa: CATSEESSYNEQFF
d_gene: -
abundance: -
v_gene: TRBV24-1
j_gene: TRBJ2-1

CDR3nt: TGCGCCAGCAGCCAACAAGAAAATCAGCCCCAGCATTTT
CDR3aa: CASSQQENQPQHF
d_gene: -
abundance: many
v_gene: TRBV4-1
j_gene: TRBJ1-5

CDR3nt: TGTGCCAGCAGTGGGACGAGAGGGCTAAAGTATGGCTACACCTTC
CDR3aa: CASSGTRGLKYGYTF
d_gene: -
abundance: many
v_gene: TRBV25-1
j_gene: TRBJ1-2

CDR3nt: TGCGCCAGCAGCCGACTAGCGGGAGTGGAGACCCAGTACTTC
CDR3aa: CASSRLAGVETQYF
d_gene: TRBD2
abundance: many
v_gene: TRBV5-1
j_gene: TRBJ2-5

CDR3nt: TGCGCCAGCAGCTTGGATCGGGGGAACACTGAAGCTTTCTTT
CDR3aa: CASSLDRGNTEAFF
d_gene: -
abundance: many
v_gene: TRBV5-1
j_gene: TRBJ1-1

CDR3nt: TGTGCCAGCAGCTTAGAAAGATCCGAGCAGTGCTTC
CDR3aa: CASSLERSEQCF
d_gene: -
abundance: -
v_gene: TRBV7-6
j_gene: TRBJ2-7

CDR3nt: TGTGCCAGCAGCCAAGTGCGGACAGGGGGCACTGAAGCTTTCTTT
CDR3aa: CASSQVRTGGTEAFF
d_gene: TRBD1
abundance: few
v_gene: TRBV3-1
j_gene: TRBJ1-1

CDR3nt: TGTACCAGCAGTGCCCCGACTAGCGGGGGGGCTGGGCAAGAGACCCAGTACTTC
CDR3aa: CTSSAPTSGGAGQETQYF
d_gene: TRBD2
abundance: -
v_gene: TRBV6-4
j_gene: TRBJ2-5

CDR3nt: TGTGCCAGCCGTACAGGGTACGCCACAGATACGCAGTATTTT
CDR3aa: CASRTGYATDTQYF
d_gene: -
abundance: few
v_gene: TRBV2
j_gene: TRBJ2-3

CDR3nt: TGTGCCAGCAGAACGGGACTAGCGCTGCCAGTCCAAGAGACCCAGTACTTC
CDR3aa: CASRTGLALPVQETQYF
d_gene: TRBD2
abundance: -
v_gene: TRBV6-1
j_gene: TRBJ2-5

CDR3nt: TGTGCCAGCAGTTCCCCTTTCGGGAGCTCGAAGACCCAGTACTTC
CDR3aa: CASSSPFGSSKTQYF
d_gene: -
abundance: many
v_gene: TRBV7-8
j_gene: TRBJ2-5

CDR3nt: TGCAGCGTCCCGAAAGCGGGCCGCTCCTACAATGAGCAGTTCTTC
CDR3aa: CSVPKAGRSYNEQFF
d_gene: -
abundance: many
v_gene: TRBV29-1
j_gene: TRBJ2-1

CDR3nt: TGTGCCAGCCGAGGAGACCCCTCTGGGGCCAACGTCCTGACTTTC
CDR3aa: CASRGDPSGANVLTF
d_gene: -
abundance: -
v_gene: TRBV18
j_gene: TRBJ2-6

CDR3nt: TGTGCCAGCAGCTTTGAAGGCACAGATACGCAGTATTTT
CDR3aa: CASSFEGTDTQYF
d_gene: -
abundance: -
v_gene: TRBV5-5
j_gene: TRBJ2-3

CDR3nt: TGTGCCAGCAGCTTAGATACTTGGGTTGAAAAACTGTTTTTT
CDR3aa: CASSLDTWVEKLFF
d_gene: -
abundance: few
v_gene: TRBV11-2
j_gene: TRBJ1-4

CDR3nt: TGTGCCAGCAGCTTGCTGTCCGAGGAGCAGTTCTTC
CDR3aa: CASSLLSEEQFF
d_gene: -
abundance: -
v_gene: TRBV5-6
j_gene: TRBJ2-1

CDR3nt: TGTGCCAGCATCGACGCAGGGACAGGGGGCGCCGGGGAGCTGTTTTTT
CDR3aa: CASIDAGTGGAGELFF
d_gene: TRBD1
abundance: few
v_gene: TRBV28
j_gene: TRBJ2-2

CDR3nt: TGTGCCAGCAGCTTGCGTCTGGTCACTGGAAAACTGTTTTTT
CDR3aa: CASSLRLVTGKLFF
d_gene: -
abundance: many
v_gene: TRBV5-6
j_gene: TRBJ1-4

CDR3nt: TGTGCCAGCAGCCCCTCCGGGACAGGGGGTTTTGGCTACACCTTC
CDR3aa: CASSPSGTGGFGYTF
d_gene: TRBD1
abundance: -
v_gene: TRBV7-8
j_gene: TRBJ1-2

CDR3nt: TGTGCCAGCAGCAGACGAGGGTCCATGGTTTACAATGAGCAGTTCTTC
CDR3aa: CASSRRGSMVYNEQFF
d_gene: -
abundance: many
v_gene: TRBV13
j_gene: TRBJ2-1

CDR3nt: TGTGCCAGCAGCGGAGTTTCGGCGAGGGCTGATAGGGATACGCAGTATTTT
CDR3aa: CASSGVSARADRDTQYF
d_gene: -
abundance: -
v_gene: TRBV3-1
j_gene: TRBJ2-3

CDR3nt: TGTGCCAGCACCCGCGGGGGGGTTGGGGACACCGGGGAGCTGTTTTTT
CDR3aa: CASTRGGVGDTGELFF
d_gene: TRBD2
abundance: -
v_gene: TRBV28
j_gene: TRBJ2-2

CDR3nt: TGTGCCAGTAGCCCGACTAGCGGGAGCTACTACGAGCAGTACTTC
CDR3aa: CASSPTSGSYYEQYF
d_gene: TRBD2
abundance: few
v_gene: TRBV19
j_gene: TRBJ2-7

CDR3nt: TGTGCCAGCAGGAAGGTGTGGGGGACCGGGGAGCTGTTTTTT
CDR3aa: CASRKVWGTGELFF
d_gene: -
abundance: -
v_gene: TRBV2
j_gene: TRBJ2-2

CDR3nt: TGTGCCAGCAGCTCCAGGGTGAGCAATCAGCCCCAGCATTTT
CDR3aa: CASSSRVSNQPQHF
d_gene: -
abundance: many
v_gene: TRBV12-3/TRBV12-4
j_gene: TRBJ1-5

CDR3nt: TGTGCCAGCAAAAATGACAGGGGGATTACCTACGAGCAGTACTTC
CDR3aa: CASKNDRGITYEQYF
d_gene: TRBD1
abundance: many
v_gene: TRBV2
j_gene: TRBJ2-7

CDR3nt: TGTGCCAGCAGCCGGGAGAGGGGACTAGGAAAATCCGGGGAGCTGTTTTTT
CDR3aa: CASSRERGLGKSGELFF
d_gene: TRBD2
abundance: -
v_gene: TRBV27
j_gene: TRBJ2-2

CDR3nt: TGTGCCAGCAGCCACATCCTAAGCACAGATACGCAGTATTTT
CDR3aa: CASSHILSTDTQYF
d_gene: -
abundance: -
v_gene: TRBV3-1
j_gene: TRBJ2-3

CDR3nt: TGCAGTGCTAGTGTCCCCGCTAGAGGGAATGTAATCGATGGTGAGACCCAGTACTTC
CDR3aa: CSASVPARGNVIDGETQYF
d_gene: -
abundance: few
v_gene: TRBV20-1
j_gene: TRBJ2-5

CDR3nt: TGTGCCAGCTCACCTGGTGGAGGGTTCGAGACCCAGTACTTC
CDR3aa: CASSPGGGFETQYF
d_gene: -
abundance: few
v_gene: TRBV18
j_gene: TRBJ2-5

CDR3nt: TGTGCCAGCAGCCTTTTTAGAGGTGGGGGGACCCCCTCCGGGGAGCTGTTTTTT
CDR3aa: CASSLFRGGGTPSGELFF
d_gene: -
abundance: many
v_gene: TRBV11-2
j_gene: TRBJ2-2

CDR3nt: TGCGCCAGCAGCCAAGACAGGGGGTCCTACAATGAGCAGTTCTTC
CDR3aa: CASSQDRGSYNEQFF
d_gene: TRBD1
abundance: many
v_gene: TRBV5-1
j_gene: TRBJ2-1

CDR3nt: TGTGCCAGCAGTACCTTCTGGGGTCCATCCGAGCAGTACTTC
CDR3aa: CASSTFWGPSEQYF
d_gene: -
abundance: -
v_gene: TRBV6-1
j_gene: TRBJ2-7

CDR3nt: TGTGCCAGCAACCGGAATAGGGATGAGCAGTTCTTC
CDR3aa: CASNRNRDEQFF
d_gene: -
abundance: -
v_gene: TRBV3-1
j_gene: TRBJ2-1

CDR3nt: TGCAGTGCTAGTTTGGCGCAAGAGACCCAGTACTTC
CDR3aa: CSASLAQETQYF
d_gene: -
abundance: -
v_gene: TRBV20-1
j_gene: TRBJ2-5

CDR3nt: TGTGCCAGCAAGTTAGACGGGACAGATACGCAGTATTTT
CDR3aa: CASKLDGTDTQYF
d_gene: -
abundance: -
v_gene: TRBV9
j_gene: TRBJ2-3

CDR3nt: TGTGCCAGCAGCTTCACTCGGGACAGGGTTTTCGAGCAGTACTTC
CDR3aa: CASSFTRDRVFEQYF
d_gene: TRBD1
abundance: few
v_gene: TRBV7-8
j_gene: TRBJ2-7

CDR3nt: TGCAGTGCTAGAGGGTCATATAGCAATCAGCCCCAGCATTTT
CDR3aa: CSARGSYSNQPQHF
d_gene: -
abundance: few
v_gene: TRBV20-1
j_gene: TRBJ1-5